The T cell receptor beta chain under discussion was sequenced for a study of patients and donors after allogeneic stem cell transplantation. Germline CDR1 is SGHNT and CDR2 is YYREEE (reference sequence). CDR3 length: 17 residues. Between the trimmed V and J ends, which lost 1 base and 5 bases, there was a span of 21 bases. TCRdb reanalysed the RT-PCR reads using MiXCR and keeps one entry per CDR3 protein. The table includes a few hundred thousand distinct CDR3 sequences, approximately 14% detected once. Sample: blood, either unsorted or a sorted T cell fraction (not recorded which). The chain carries TRBV5-4 and TRBJ2-5; a weak D match, TRBD2 (5 bases). The receptor comes from a human donor who was either an allogeneic HSCT recipient or a stem cell or donor lymphocyte infusion donor (not recorded which). It is not recorded whose cells these are; they may come from a transplant donor. The CDR3 here is CASSLLGRGRVGETQYF. The CDR3 bases are TGTGCCAGCAGCTTGCTCGGTCGTGGGCGGGTCGGGGAGACCCAGTACTTC.